These T cell receptor beta chains were read from a single sample in a study of CD8 T cells in ankylosing spondylitis. TCRdb reprocessed the 5' RACE reads with MiXCR, giving one entry per CDR3 protein. The sample carries about 200,000 distinct CDR3 sequences, roughly 13% recorded once. The sequenced material came from blood, either unsorted or a sorted T cell fraction (not recorded which). The receptor set was obtained from a male donor with ankylosing spondylitis or in good health (not recorded which). CDR3s include the opening cysteine and the closing phenylalanine or tryptophan.

j_call,v_call,cdr3_aa
TRBJ2-1,TRBV19,CASRYHYSGGPYNEQFF
TRBJ2-1,TRBV7-9,CASSLMGQPDNEQFF
TRBJ2-1,TRBV2,CASSVAGGGDEQFF
TRBJ1-6,TRBV5-1,CASSFGGGDSPLHF
TRBJ2-1,TRBV5-6,CASSLAAGLARNEQFF
TRBJ2-1,TRBV18,CASSLLPGTGDNEQFF
TRBJ2-5,TRBV11-1,CASSLEALAGAGRETQYF
TRBJ1-1,TRBV12-3/TRBV12-4,CASSFGGMGSTEAFF
TRBJ1-2,TRBV4-1,CASSQSGGGAWGYTF
TRBJ2-3,TRBV14,CASSPSGSRADTQYF
TRBJ2-3,TRBV10-1,CASSDGSSDTQYF
TRBJ2-1,TRBV4-1,CASSPDPRLAHSYNEQFF
TRBJ2-2,TRBV12-3/TRBV12-4,CATDAAGELFF
TRBJ2-2,TRBV6-1,CASSPRGTYTGELFF
TRBJ1-3,TRBV20-1,CCARDQDGGNTIYF
TRBJ2-7,TRBV7-2,CASSLPPTGTNLYEQYF
TRBJ2-7,TRBV3-1,CASSVRFSYEQYF
TRBJ2-2,TRBV4-1,CASSQEPSGLLSGELFF
TRBJ2-5,TRBV7-6,CASSSILGTGRNQETQYF
TRBJ2-5,TRBV3-1,CASSQDPGAMETQYF
TRBJ2-7,TRBV12-3/TRBV12-4,CASGDYEQYF
TRBJ1-5,TRBV4-1,CASSQNPQSNQPQHF
TRBJ2-7,TRBV12-3/TRBV12-4,CASSLGGGLYEQYF
TRBJ2-7,TRBV12-3/TRBV12-4,CASSPGPYEQYF
TRBJ1-5,TRBV28,CASSSGPPGGNQPQHF
TRBJ2-2,TRBV4-2,CASSQDRGGWNTGELFF
TRBJ2-7,TRBV7-9,CASSWGGSYEQYF
TRBJ2-2,TRBV7-9,CASSLERSTGKPGELFF
TRBJ1-4,TRBV10-1,CASSGTDSNEKLFF
TRBJ2-7,TRBV5-1,CASSSEQGTQEQYF
TRBJ1-3,TRBV12-3/TRBV12-4,CASSLATAGNTIYF
TRBJ2-3,TRBV27,CASSLSGLAVSTDTQYF